Listed below are T cell receptor beta chains from one sample, sequenced in a study of T cell responses to AZD1222 COVID-19 vaccine. Profiled with immunoSEQ multiplex PCR; TCRdb holds only in-frame clones, not every one. The sample lists some 110,000 clones; roughly 91% were seen once. This specimen consisted of peripheral blood, obtained 28 days after the second AZD1222 dose. These receptors were obtained from an adult who received the AZD1222 COVID-19 vaccine. The CDR3 runs from the conserved cysteine through the conserved F or W. A D gene is named only where the DNA matches it firmly. Clone size is not always given. Where it is, it says once, few, many or a class for expanded clones.

D gene | J gene | clone size | V gene | CDR3 protein | CDR3 DNA
TRBD1 | TRBJ1-2 | once | TRBV30 | CAWGTVNYGYTF | TGTGCCTGGGGGACAGTTAACTATGGCTACACCTTC
NA | TRBJ1-1 | NA | TRBV4-1 | CASSQVTGTEAFF | TGCGCCAGCAGCCAAGTTACGGGAACTGAAGCTTTCTTT
NA | TRBJ2-3 | few | TRBV7-2 | CASSESSVTDTQYF | TGTGCCAGCAGCGAGTCTAGCGTCACAGATACGCAGTATTTT
NA | TRBJ2-7 | NA | TRBV11-2 | CASSLAGTEPIEQYF | TGTGCCAGCAGCTTAGCTGGGACGGAACCTATCGAGCAGTACTTC
NA | TRBJ2-1 | NA | TRBV7-9 | CASSLKHRKGPRQHNEQFF | TGTGCCAGCAGCCTTAAGCACCGAAAAGGCCCAAGGCAGCACAATGAGCAGTTCTTC
NA | TRBJ2-7 | few | TRBV28 | CASPDGAGEQYF | TGTGCCAGCCCGGATGGGGCCGGCGAGCAGTACTTC
NA | TRBJ2-3 | NA | TRBV27 | CASSSRGRGTDTQYF | TGTGCCAGCAGTAGCCGGGGCCGGGGGACAGATACGCAGTATTTT
TRBD1 | TRBJ1-1 | NA | TRBV4-1 | CASSQDRGLTEAFF | TGCGCCAGCAGCCAAGATAGGGGGCTGACTGAAGCTTTCTTT
NA | TRBJ2-7 | NA | TRBV6-2/TRBV6-3 | CASSYPLGAIDYEQYF | TGTGCCAGCAGTTACCCCCTTGGAGCGATAGACTACGAGCAGTACTTC
NA | TRBJ2-5 | NA | TRBV6-5 | CASSRDSKEETQYF | TGTGCCAGCAGTCGCGACAGTAAAGAAGAGACCCAGTACTTC
NA | TRBJ1-6 | NA | TRBV12-5 | CASGHLGSYNSPLHF | TGTGCTAGTGGGCACCTGGGGTCTTATAATTCACCCCTCCACTTT
NA | TRBJ2-7 | NA | TRBV30 | CAWTVGGAGEQYF | TGTGCCTGGACCGTAGGGGGGGCCGGCGAGCAGTACTTC
NA | TRBJ2-3 | NA | TRBV7-2 | CASSFRRPEDTQYF | TGTGCCAGCAGCTTTAGAAGGCCCGAAGATACGCAGTATTTT
TRBD2 | TRBJ2-3 | NA | TRBV7-2 | CASSLGAGGPSDTQYF | TGTGCCAGCAGCTTAGGGGCGGGGGGCCCCAGTGATACGCAGTATTTT
NA | TRBJ1-2 | NA | TRBV19 | CASSIRAEYGYTF | TGTGCCAGTAGTATAAGGGCAGAGTATGGCTACACCTTC
NA | TRBJ2-7 | NA | TRBV6-5 | CATAPGSSRVQYF | TGTGCCACCGCCCCGGGCTCAAGCCGGGTGCAGTACTTC
NA | TRBJ1-1 | once | TRBV5-1 | CASYQGRNTEAFF | TGCGCCAGTTACCAGGGCCGGAACACTGAAGCTTTCTTT
NA | TRBJ2-7 | NA | TRBV3-1/TRBV3-2 | CASSQVYEQYF | TGTGCCAGCAGCCAAGTCTACGAGCAGTACTTC
NA | TRBJ1-6 | NA | TRBV28 | CASRGSGGNNSPLHF | TGTGCCAGCAGAGGATCGGGCGGGAATAATTCACCCCTCCACTTT
NA | TRBJ1-3 | once | TRBV3-1/TRBV3-2 | CASSLDRLLSGNTIYF | TGTGCCAGCAGCCTAGACAGGCTACTCTCTGGAAACACCATATATTTT
NA | TRBJ1-3 | NA | TRBV28 | CASSAGQLNSGTIYF | TGTGCCAGCAGCGCCGGACAGCTAAACTCTGGCACCATATATTTT
NA | TRBJ2-5 | once | TRBV7-9 | CASSFEGLQGWGETQYF | TGTGCCAGCAGCTTCGAAGGCCTGCAGGGGTGGGGAGAGACCCAGTACTTC
TRBD2 | TRBJ2-7 | NA | TRBV11-2 | CASSSIFQTSANSYEQYF | TGTGCCAGCAGCTCCATCTTCCAAACTAGCGCCAATTCCTACGAGCAGTACTTC
TRBD1 | TRBJ2-1 | NA | TRBV6-2/TRBV6-3 | CASSYSFQGAYNEQFF | TGTGCCAGCAGTTATTCCTTTCAGGGGGCCTACAATGAGCAGTTCTTC
TRBD2 | TRBJ2-3 | NA | TRBV9 | CASSVYSAGGSDTQYF | TGTGCCAGCAGCGTATACTCAGCCGGGGGGTCAGATACGCAGTATTTT
NA | TRBJ1-5 | NA | TRBV7-9 | CASSMDGFNQPQHF | TGTGCCAGCAGCATGGACGGATTCAATCAGCCCCAGCATTTT
TRBD1 | TRBJ1-6 | NA | TRBV19 | CASSTTGADSPLHF | TGTGCCAGTAGCACCACAGGGGCGGATTCACCCCTCCACTTT
TRBD1 | TRBJ2-7 | NA | TRBV19 | CASRGQGSDEQYF | TGTGCCAGTAGGGGACAGGGCTCTGACGAGCAGTACTTC
NA | TRBJ2-7 | NA | TRBV11-3 | CASSLDGGADSEQYF | TGTGCCAGCAGCTTAGACGGAGGAGCGGACTCCGAGCAGTACTTC
TRBD1 | TRBJ1-1 | NA | TRBV2 | CASREPPTGQAFF | TGTGCCAGCAGGGAACCTCCGACAGGGCAGGCTTTCTTT
TRBD1 | TRBJ1-2 | NA | TRBV11-2 | CASSLDTGTGDYGYTF | TGTGCCAGCAGCTTAGATACCGGGACAGGGGACTATGGCTACACCTTC
NA | TRBJ2-2 | NA | TRBV13 | CASSLEGRGTGELFF | TGTGCCAGCAGCTTAGAGGGGCGCGGGACCGGGGAGCTGTTTTTT
NA | TRBJ1-2 | NA | TRBV4-2 | CASSQGGIYGYTF | TGTGCCAGCAGCCAAGGGGGGATCTATGGCTACACCTTC
TRBD1 | TRBJ2-5 | NA | TRBV18 | CASTTGAQGTQYF | TGTGCCAGCACGACAGGGGCGCAGGGGACCCAGTACTTC
NA | TRBJ2-7 | NA | TRBV6-8 | CASSPPSLAGSSYEQYF | TGTGCCAGCAGTCCACCTTCCCTGGCGGGATCCTCCTACGAGCAGTACTTC
TRBD1 | TRBJ2-7 | NA | TRBV6-5 | CASSYVGQGRSYEQYF | TGTGCCAGCAGTTACGTCGGACAGGGGCGATCCTACGAGCAGTACTTC
TRBD1 | TRBJ2-7 | NA | TRBV27 | CASSFGQDPYEQYF | TGTGCCAGCAGTTTCGGACAGGACCCCTACGAGCAGTACTTC
NA | TRBJ2-3 | NA | TRBV4-3 | CASSQRQATDTQYF | TGCGCCAGCAGCCAACGGCAGGCCACAGATACGCAGTATTTT
NA | TRBJ1-2 | NA | TRBV7-3 | CASSGGSNYGYTF | TGTGCCAGCTCCGGGGGGTCAAACTATGGCTACACCTTC
TRBD1 | TRBJ2-7 | NA | TRBV7-2 | CASSFGTGGWDEQYF | TGTGCCAGCAGCTTTGGGACAGGGGGCTGGGACGAGCAGTACTTC
TRBD1 | TRBJ2-7 | NA | TRBV19 | CASSIEAGGSYEQYF | TGTGCCAGTAGTATAGAGGCAGGGGGTAGCTACGAGCAGTACTTC
TRBD1 | TRBJ1-1 | few | TRBV6-2/TRBV6-3 | CASSYASGGSTEAFF | TGTGCCAGCAGTTACGCCTCAGGGGGGAGCACTGAAGCTTTCTTT
NA | TRBJ1-3 | NA | TRBV25-1 | CASRTASGNTIYF | TGTGCCAGCAGAACAGCCTCTGGAAACACCATATATTTT
TRBD1 | TRBJ2-7 | NA | TRBV14 | CASSQGKQGVRDEQYF | TGTGCCAGCAGCCAAGGCAAACAGGGGGTCCGTGACGAGCAGTACTTC
NA | TRBJ1-5 | NA | TRBV5-1 | CASSPDFRDQPQHF | TGCGCCAGCAGCCCGGATTTCAGGGATCAGCCCCAGCATTTT
NA | TRBJ2-3 | once | TRBV30 | CAWSVLGGTDTQYF | TGTGCCTGGAGTGTTTTAGGTGGGACAGATACGCAGTATTTT
NA | TRBJ1-1 | NA | TRBV27 | CASSLGPGAMNTEAFF | TGTGCCAGCAGTTTGGGTCCTGGAGCCATGAACACTGAAGCTTTCTTT
NA | TRBJ2-7 | NA | TRBV29-1 | CSAAAAPEPYEQYF | TGCAGCGCCGCGGCCGCGCCAGAGCCCTACGAGCAGTACTTC
NA | TRBJ2-5 | NA | TRBV7-6 | CASSSTGTQYF | TGTGCCAGCAGCTCAACAGGGACCCAGTACTTC